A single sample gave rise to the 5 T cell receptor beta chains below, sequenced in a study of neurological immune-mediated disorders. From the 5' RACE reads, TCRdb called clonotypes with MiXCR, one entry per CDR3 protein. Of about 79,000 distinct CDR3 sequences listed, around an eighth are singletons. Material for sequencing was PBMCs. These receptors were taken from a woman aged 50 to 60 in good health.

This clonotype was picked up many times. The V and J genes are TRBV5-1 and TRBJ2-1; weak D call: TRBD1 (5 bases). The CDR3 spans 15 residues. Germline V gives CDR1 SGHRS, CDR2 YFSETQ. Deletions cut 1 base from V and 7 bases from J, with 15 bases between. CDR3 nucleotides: TGCGCCAGCAGCTTGTGGCAGGGCCCAGAAAATGAGCAGTTCTTC. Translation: CASSLWQGPENEQFF.

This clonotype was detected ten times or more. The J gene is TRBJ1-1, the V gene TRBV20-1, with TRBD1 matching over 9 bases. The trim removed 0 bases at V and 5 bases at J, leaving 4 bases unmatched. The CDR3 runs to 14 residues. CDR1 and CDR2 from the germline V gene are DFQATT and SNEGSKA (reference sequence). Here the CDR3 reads CSARDHRGQTEAFF. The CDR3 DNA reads TGCAGTGCTAGAGATCACAGGGGGCAGACTGAAGCTTTCTTT.

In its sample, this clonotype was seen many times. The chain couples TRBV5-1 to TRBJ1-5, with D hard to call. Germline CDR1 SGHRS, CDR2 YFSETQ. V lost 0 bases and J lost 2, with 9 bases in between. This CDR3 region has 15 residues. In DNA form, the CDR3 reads TGCGCCAGCAGCTTGGGGGAAGTGGGCAATCAGCCCCAGCATTTT. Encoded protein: CASSLGEVGNQPQHF.

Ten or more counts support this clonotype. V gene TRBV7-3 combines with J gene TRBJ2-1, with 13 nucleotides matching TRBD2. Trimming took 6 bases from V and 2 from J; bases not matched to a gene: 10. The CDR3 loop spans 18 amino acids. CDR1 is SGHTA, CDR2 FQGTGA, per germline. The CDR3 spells CASSSKSGTSGTYNEQFF. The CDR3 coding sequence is TGTGCCAGCAGTTCAAAATCCGGGACTAGCGGGACCTACAATGAGCAGTTCTTC.

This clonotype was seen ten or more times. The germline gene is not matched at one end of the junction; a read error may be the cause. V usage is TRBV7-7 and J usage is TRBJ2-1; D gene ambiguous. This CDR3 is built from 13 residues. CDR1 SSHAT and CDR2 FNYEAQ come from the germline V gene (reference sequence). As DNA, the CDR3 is TGTGCTAGCAGCTTGGGCATAGACAATGAGCAGTTCTTC. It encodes CASSLGIDNEQFF. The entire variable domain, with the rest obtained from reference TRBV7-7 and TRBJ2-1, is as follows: GAGVSQSPRYKVTKRGQDVTLRCDPISSHATLYWYQQALGQGPEFLTYFNYEAQPDKSGLPSDRFSAERPEGSISTLTIQRTEQRDSAMYRCASSLGIDNEQFFGPGTRLTVL.